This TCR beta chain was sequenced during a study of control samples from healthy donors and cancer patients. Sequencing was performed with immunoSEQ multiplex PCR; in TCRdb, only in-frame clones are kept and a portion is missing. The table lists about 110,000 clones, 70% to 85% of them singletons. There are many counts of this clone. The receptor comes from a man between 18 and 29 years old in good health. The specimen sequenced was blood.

The CDR3 loop is CASGPPGRSTNYGYTF. The CDR3 coding sequence is TGTGCCAGCGGTCCTCCGGGACGGAGTACTAACTATGGCTACACCTTC. The chain links TRBV5-4 to TRBJ1-2; a possible D gene is TRBD1 (5 bases). V was pared by 7 bases and J by 0 bases, with 19 bases between. Germline lookup yields CDR1 SGHNT and CDR2 YYREEE (reference sequence). The CDR3 covers 16 residues.